Below are 24 T cell receptor beta chains sequenced from a single sample in a study of early T cells in non-severe SARS-CoV-2 infection (dated by TCRdb to about 2021). The library was prepared using 5' RACE. Data came from a NextSeq 500. TCRdb reran the public reads through fastp at Q25 and MiXCR, keeping productive beta chains. One record per CDR3 amino acid sequence lists the most common genes and DNA. The sample table lists more than 40,000 distinct CDR3 sequences, less than 8.5% of them with a count of one. The ten top clones hold approximately 8% of the sample. Sequencing input: whole blood. The source of these receptors is an adult who was a healthcare worker with PCR-confirmed SARS-CoV-2 infection or an uninfected control (not recorded which).

This clonotype has more than one count but fewer than ten. The gene calls are TRBV2 and TRBJ1-5, with D perhaps TRBD1 (6 bases). From germline, CDR1 is SNHLY and CDR2 FYNNEI. The CDR3 runs to 14 residues. V was clipped by 3 bases and J by 5 bases, with 11 bases between them. Here the CDR3 DNA reads TGTGCCAGCAGTGAGTACAGGGACCATCAGCCCCAGCATTTT. It yields the protein CASSEYRDHQPQHF.

This clonotype was recorded at least ten times. V usage is TRBV20-1 and J usage is TRBJ1-2; no clear D. The germline gives CDR1 DFQATT, CDR2 SNEGSKA (reference sequence). The CDR3 sequence is 16 residues long. Trimming left V 1 base short and J 0 bases short, with 15 bases between. CDR3 sequence (DNA): TGCAGTGCTAGAGCCAGCCTCAGACCTTCTAACTATGGCTACACCTTC. Protein: CSARASLRPSNYGYTF.

This clonotype was observed at least ten times. The chain joins TRBV4-2 to TRBJ2-7; tentative D call: TRBD1 (6 bases). The V gene's germline CDR1 is LGHNA and CDR2 YNFKEQ. The V and J ends lost 4 bases and 5 bases respectively, with 12 bases between them. The length of the CDR3 is 13 residues. CDR3 DNA sequence: TGTGCCAGCAGCCCCAGGGGATTGGACGAGCAGTACTTC. This translates into CASSPRGLDEQYF.

This clonotype was counted only a few times. The CDR3 coding sequence is TGCAGTGCGGGGAGCCTAGGGGGCTACACCTTC. Translating it yields CSAGSLGGYTF. The chain joins TRBV20-1 to TRBJ1-2; no clear D gene. The CDR3 is 11 amino acids. Germline CDR1 and CDR2: DFQATT and SNEGSKA (reference sequence). V was pared by 6 bases and J by 8 bases, with 13 bases between.

This clonotype was detected only a few times. The chain is built from TRBV5-1 and TRBJ1-5, with D unclear. V was trimmed by 4 bases and J by 0 bases, leaving 11 bases between them. This CDR3 region has 15 residues. CDR1 SGHRS and CDR2 YFSETQ come from the germline V gene. The CDR3 protein is CASSPGANSNQPQHF. For the CDR3, the DNA is TGCGCCAGCAGCCCGGGAGCTAATAGCAATCAGCCCCAGCATTTT.

This clonotype showed up many times. The chain has TRBV4-2 and TRBJ1-2, with D possibly TRBD1 on 6 matching bases. The CDR3 is made up of 18 amino acids. Germline V lookup: CDR1 LGHNA, CDR2 YNFKEQ. Between the trimmed V and J ends, which lost 2 bases and 7 bases, there was a span of 26 bases. In DNA form, the CDR3 reads TGTGCCAGCAGCCAATTGCTCGCCGGGGGCGATATTTCAGCTGGCTACACCTTC. It translates to CASSQLLAGGDISAGYTF.

This clonotype occurred many times. The chain links TRBV5-6 to TRBJ1-4; the D is unclear. With 0 bases removed from V and 6 bases from J, the gap between germline ends came to 9 bases. The CDR3 is 14 amino acids. Germline values: CDR1 SGHDT, CDR2 YYEEEE. The CDR3, as DNA: TGTGCCAGCAGCTTGGGGACGGACTATGAAAAACTGTTTTTT. Its protein is CASSLGTDYEKLFF.

This clonotype was counted at least ten times. The rearrangement uses TRBV6-2 or TRBV6-3 and TRBJ2-3; TRBD1 matches at 8 bases. CDR1 MNHEY and CDR2 SVGEGT come from the germline V gene. With 4 bases clipped from V and 4 bases from J, the junction kept 1 base outside the gene matches. This CDR3 region has 13 residues. In nucleotides, the CDR3 is TGTGCCAGCAGTTCACAGGGGGCAGATACGCAGTATTTT. Residues: CASSSQGADTQYF.

Many counts were recorded for this clonotype. J is TRBJ1-3 and V is TRBV18; unclear D gene. This CDR3 spans 15 amino acids. Germline lookup yields CDR1 KGHSH and CDR2 LQKENI. Trimming cost V 1 base and J 3 bases, with 10 bases left between them. The chain's CDR3 is CASSPRQSIGNTIYF. The CDR3 coding sequence is TGTGCCAGCTCACCACGTCAGTCGATTGGAAACACCATATATTTT.

This clonotype was seen a few times. The genes are TRBV12-3 or TRBV12-4 and TRBJ2-6; D is unclear. V lost 6 bases and J 1 base, leaving 4 bases between the germline ends. The CDR3 has 13 residues. CDR3 region: CASRRSGANVLTF. The CDR3 DNA follows: TGTGCCAGCAGGCGGTCTGGGGCCAACGTCCTGACTTTC.

The rearrangement joins TRBV7-2 to TRBJ2-3, with TRBD2 identical over 9 bases. The CDR3 is made up of 15 amino acids. V lost 11 bases to trimming and J lost 0 bases; unmatched junction nucleotides: 9. CDR1 is SGHTA, CDR2 FQGNSA, per germline. CDR3 DNA: TGTGCCTCAGGGCTAGCGGGACTCAGCACAGATACGCAGTATTTT. This sequence encodes CASGLAGLSTDTQYF.

The sample holds many counts of this clonotype. This sequence joins TRBV6-6 and TRBJ1-4, with TRBD1 identical over 8 bases. In germline, CDR1 is MNHNY, CDR2 SVGAGI (reference sequence). The CDR3 covers 15 residues. V gave up 8 bases and J gave up 8 bases; unmatched junction bases: 13. CDR3 loop: CASGSLDRVREKLFF. The DNA of the CDR3 is TGTGCCAGCGGCAGCCTGGACAGGGTACGAGAAAAACTGTTTTTT.

The V gene is TRBV2, the J gene TRBJ2-3, with 10 bases that match TRBD1. With V trimmed by 5 bases and J by 2 bases, 4 bases remained unmatched. Germline-derived CDR1 and CDR2 are SNHLY and FYNNEI. The CDR3 runs 15 residues. The CDR3 loop reads CASSSGQGITDTQYF. CDR3 DNA: TGTGCCAGCAGTTCGGGACAGGGGATCACAGATACGCAGTATTTT.

J is TRBJ2-1 and V is TRBV7-9; 7 bases align to TRBD2. The V and J ends lost 4 bases and 4 bases, in that order; junction bases with no gene match: 4. CDR3 length: 14 amino acids. Germline V gene data show CDR1 as SEHNR and CDR2 as FQNEAQ (reference sequence). The CDR3 sequence is CASSYLAAYNEQFF. CDR3 sequence (DNA): TGTGCCAGCAGCTACCTAGCGGCTTACAATGAGCAGTTCTTC.

This clonotype has more than one count but fewer than ten. This chain uses TRBV7-2 with TRBJ2-1; a weak D match, TRBD2 (6 bases). The CDR3 is 15 amino acids. V was trimmed by 5 bases and J by 7 bases, leaving 18 bases between them. Looked up from germline, CDR1 is SGHTA and CDR2 is FQGNSA. CDR3 DNA: TGTGCCAGCAGCCCTGGGACTTCCCCTACTAATGAGCAGTTCTTC. Translation gives CASSPGTSPTNEQFF.

A few counts support this clonotype. The genes are TRBV29-1 and TRBJ2-7, with D maybe TRBD1 (6 bases). The CDR3 contains 12 residues. Germline V gene data show CDR1 as SQVTM and CDR2 as ANQGSEA. V was trimmed by 7 bases and J by 6 bases, leaving 16 bases between them. CDR3 protein: CSARATGPEQYF. As DNA, the CDR3 is TGCAGCGCCAGGGCAACAGGGCCCGAGCAGTACTTC.

The chain carries TRBV5-1 and TRBJ2-5; possibly TRBD1 or TRBD2 for D (5 bases each). Germline CDR1 and CDR2: SGHRS and YFSETQ. This CDR3 contains 15 residues. Trimming removed 3 bases from V and 1 base from J, with 13 bases in between. The CDR3: CASSSAGTSQETQYF. DNA of the CDR3: TGCGCCAGCAGCTCCGCTGGGACCTCCCAAGAGACCCAGTACTTC.

This clonotype occurred many times. J is TRBJ1-2 and V is TRBV3-1, with 9 bases lining up with TRBD1. Germline CDR1 LGHDT, CDR2 YNNKEL (reference sequence). With V trimmed by 5 bases and J by 4 bases, 5 bases remained unmatched. This CDR3 has 14 amino acids. CDR3 in DNA: TGTGCCAGCAGCTTATCGACAGGGGGCTATGGCTACACCTTC. Translating gives CASSLSTGGYGYTF.

This clonotype was seen many times. The chain employs TRBV5-4 and TRBJ1-1; a weak D match, TRBD1 (5 bases). The CDR3 totals 15 residues. Germline V gives CDR1 SGHNT, CDR2 YYREEE (reference sequence). V was pared by 4 bases and J by 1 base, with 14 bases between. CDR3 coding DNA: TGTGCCAGCAGCCTTCGAGCAGGGCCGAACACTGAAGCTTTCTTT. It translates to CASSLRAGPNTEAFF.

The CDR3 here is CASRRQGGQPQHF. Here the CDR3 DNA reads TGTGCCAGCAGGAGACAGGGAGGTCAGCCCCAGCATTTT. The J gene is TRBJ1-5, the V gene TRBV6-2 or TRBV6-3; 7 bases line up with TRBD1. The V and J ends lost 6 bases and 6 bases, in that order; junction bases with no gene match: 5. The CDR3 covers 13 residues. Germline CDR1 is MNHEY and CDR2 is SVGEGT.

This chain joins TRBV7-3 and TRBJ2-3; D gene ambiguous. This CDR3 comprises 14 residues. V dropped 5 bases and J dropped 1 base, with 10 bases sitting between them. Germline V gives CDR1 SGHTA, CDR2 FQGTGA. The CDR3 DNA is TGTGCCAGCAGCCCCTTCCTAGGCACAGATACGCAGTATTTT. This gives the protein CASSPFLGTDTQYF.

Remarks on this clonotype: No DNA is shown, since the ends of the CDR3 on it are uncertain; the CDR3 is the one TCRdb lists. V gene TRBV6-7 combines with J gene TRBJ2-7; the table's D call, TRBD2, has no DNA check behind it. TRBV6-7 is sorted into the ORF group, with uncertain function. Inclusive of both ends, the CDR3 amounts to 17 amino acids. CDR3 sequence reads: CASSSSGPKGPIDEQYF.

The chain couples TRBV7-8 to TRBJ2-1; 10 bases agree with TRBD2. Germline assignment: CDR1 SGHVS and CDR2 FQNEAQ. This CDR3 spans 16 amino acids. With V trimmed by 6 bases and J by 9 bases, 14 bases remained unmatched. CDR3: CASRQLQRGGEGEQFF. The CDR3, as DNA: TGTGCCAGCAGGCAACTTCAGCGGGGGGGCGAGGGTGAGCAGTTCTTC. Complete variable domain (other parts from reference TRBV7-8 and TRBJ2-1): GAGVSQSPRYKVAKRGQDVALRCDPISGHVSLFWYQQALGQGPEFLTYFQNEAQLDKSGLPSDRFFAERPEGSVSTLKIQRTQQEDSAVYLCASRQLQRGGEGEQFFGPGTRLTVL.

This clonotype has only a few counts. The chain couples TRBV7-9 to TRBJ2-1, with D perhaps assigned TRBD1 or TRBD2 (5 bases each). In germline, CDR1 is SEHNR, CDR2 FQNEAQ (reference sequence). There are 16 residues in the CDR3. V was trimmed by 5 bases and J by 1 base, leaving 15 bases between them. The CDR3 spells CASSPRGPGSYNEQFF. As DNA, the CDR3 is TGTGCCAGCAGCCCCCGGGGCCCCGGGTCCTACAATGAGCAGTTCTTC. Based on the CDR3 plus reference TRBV7-9 and TRBJ2-1, the full variable domain is DTGVSQNPRHKITKRGQNVTFRCDPISEHNRLYWYRQTLGQGPEFLTYFQNEAQLEKSRLLSDRFSAERPKGSFSTLEIQRTEQGDSAMYLCASSPRGPGSYNEQFFGPGTRLTVL.